This record concerns one T cell receptor (beta chain) sequence. The data stem from a study of CD8 T cells in Susac syndrome. Random hexamers served to reverse transcribe roughly 0.5 to 1 ug RNA. Each CDR3 protein is one row after TCRdb ran MiXCR on the immunoSEQ multiplex PCR reads. The sample carries around 270,000 distinct CDR3 sequences, 75% to 90% recorded once. Sequences were obtained from CD8+ T cells from PBMCs. The sequence was obtained from a human donor with multiple sclerosis.

CDR3 amino acids: CASSVQYNEQFF. The CDR3 nucleotides are TGTGCCAGCAGCGTTCAGTACAATGAGCAGTTCTTC. This chain connects TRBV9 to TRBJ2-1; D is uncertain. Trimming took off 2 bases at V and 4 bases at J, with 4 bases between the two ends. The germline V gene encodes CDR1 SGDLS and CDR2 YYNGEE. The CDR3 contains 12 residues.